The next 13 T cell receptor beta chains were all read from a single sample in a study of response to subunit inactivated influenza vaccine. TCRdb itself ran the RT-PCR reads through MiXCR, one entry per CDR3 protein. The repertoire consists of about 170,000 distinct CDR3 sequences, with 10% to 15% occurring once and the leading ten covering approximately 30%. This sample also belongs to another study, concerning T cells expressing NK-cell markers. That publication notes: Generation of TCR beta cDNA was performed by 5'RACE template switching incorporating UMIs.

The source was CD8+ T cells sorted from PBMCs, collected 12 days after vaccination. The receptors shown here come from a man aged 50 to 60 who received an inactivated influenza vaccine.

This clonotype appeared a few times. The V gene is TRBV28, the J gene TRBJ2-3; 9 bases are shared with TRBD1. The V and J ends lost 2 bases and 2 bases, in that order; junction bases with no gene match: 5. Germline V gene data show CDR1 as MDHEN and CDR2 as SYDVKM. The CDR3 extends over 16 amino acids. The CDR3 region is CASSLTTGGLTDTQYF. CDR3 nucleotide sequence: TGTGCCAGCAGTTTAACAACAGGGGGCCTCACAGATACGCAGTATTTT.

The chain combines TRBV11-2 with TRBJ1-6; maybe TRBD1 (6 bases). The CDR3 extends over 14 amino acids. Looked up from germline, CDR1 is SGHAT and CDR2 is FQNNGV. Trimming removed 7 bases from V and 4 bases from J, with 11 bases in between. DNA of the CDR3: TGTGCCAGCACGACAGGACCATATAATTCACCCCTCCACTTT. Protein sequence: CASTTGPYNSPLHF.

This clonotype was seen a few times. This chain joins TRBV14 and TRBJ2-3; TRBD2 is a possible D gene (7 bases). Germline values: CDR1 SGHDN, CDR2 FVKESK. Trimming left V 3 bases short and J 1 base short, with 11 bases between. The CDR3 totals 15 residues. The CDR3 DNA reads TGTGCCAGCAGCCAGTACGGGGGGCGCACAGATACGCAGTATTTT. It is translated as CASSQYGGRTDTQYF.

This clonotype was detected only a few times. The V call is TRBV6-2 or TRBV6-3, the J call TRBJ2-3, with TRBD2 matching 7 bases. CDR1 and CDR2 from the germline V gene are MNHEY and SVGEGT. V shed 0 bases and J 2 bases; nucleotides not matched to a gene: 8. The CDR3 length is 17 residues. Here the CDR3 reads CASSYSRVSGNTDTQYF. As DNA, the CDR3 is TGTGCCAGCAGTTACTCGAGAGTCAGCGGGAACACAGATACGCAGTATTTT.

CDR3 sequence: CASSPHSGVNQPQHF. The DNA of the CDR3 is TGCGCCAGCAGCCCACACTCAGGAGTCAATCAGCCCCAGCATTTT. J is TRBJ1-5 and V is TRBV5-1, with unresolved D. This CDR3 region has 15 residues. The V gene lost 4 bases and the J gene lost 3 bases, with 14 bases spanning the gap. CDR1 and CDR2 from the germline V gene are SGHRS and YFSETQ.

This clonotype was recorded a few times. The V call is TRBV7-9, the J call TRBJ2-4, with D maybe TRBD1 (6 bases). From germline, CDR1 is SEHNR and CDR2 FQNEAQ (reference sequence). V was pared by 6 bases and J by 0 bases, with 12 bases between. This CDR3 has 15 amino acids. Here the CDR3 DNA reads TGTGCCAGCAGACTGGACAGTCTAGCCAAAAACATTCAGTACTTC. Translated, it gives CASRLDSLAKNIQYF.

This chain connects TRBV6-5 to TRBJ2-6; D is ambiguous. CDR3 length: 16 amino acids. Germline-derived CDR1 and CDR2 are MNHEY and SVGAGI. Trimming took 2 bases from V and 2 from J, leaving 10 bases between them. CDR3 loop: CASSYGYLTGANVLTF. The CDR3, as DNA: TGTGCCAGCAGTTACGGCTACCTCACTGGGGCCAACGTCCTGACTTTC.

The V and J genes are TRBV2 and TRBJ2-7; D not certain. Germline V lookup: CDR1 SNHLY, CDR2 FYNNEI. The CDR3 runs to 14 residues. The V end was cut by 1 base, the J end by 2 bases, with 9 bases between. The CDR3: CASSEVVGTYEQYF. In DNA, the CDR3 is TGTGCCAGCAGTGAAGTTGTCGGAACCTACGAGCAGTACTTC.

The rearrangement uses TRBV20-1 and TRBJ1-4; 8 bases map to TRBD1. CDR1 is DFQATT and CDR2 is SNEGSKA in the germline V gene (reference sequence). V dropped 5 bases and J dropped 5; count of bases not matched to a gene: 7. This CDR3 region has 14 residues. The CDR3 sequence: CSASRTGLNEKLFF. The CDR3, as DNA: TGCAGTGCTTCCCGGACAGGGCTGAATGAAAAACTGTTTTTT.

This clonotype was counted a few times. CDR3 in DNA: TGTGCCAGCAGTTCGGACAACATGGGCTACGAGCAGTACTTC. Translating gives CASSSDNMGYEQYF. This chain uses TRBV28 with TRBJ2-7, with D possibly matching TRBD1 (5 bases). The CDR3 covers 14 residues. Germline CDR1 and CDR2: MDHEN and SYDVKM. V was clipped by 4 bases and J by 3 bases, with 13 bases between them.

V usage is TRBV19 and J usage is TRBJ2-7; possible D gene TRBD2, 6 bases. This CDR3 is 12 amino acids long. Germline assignment: CDR1 LNHDA and CDR2 SQIVND (reference sequence). Trimming took off 3 bases at V and 7 bases at J, with 10 bases between the two ends. The CDR3 is CASSILGGEQYF. As DNA, the CDR3 is TGTGCCAGTAGTATTTTAGGAGGGGAGCAGTACTTC.

This clonotype was counted at least ten times. The genes are TRBV7-8 and TRBJ1-1; D may be TRBD1 (6 bases). This CDR3 has 15 amino acids. Germline V gene data show CDR1 as SGHVS and CDR2 as FQNEAQ. The ends were cut back, 3 bases at V and 4 bases at J, with 15 bases in the middle. The CDR3 region is CASSFEVAGATEAFF. In DNA, the CDR3 is TGTGCCAGCAGCTTTGAGGTAGCAGGGGCCACTGAAGCTTTCTTT.

This chain links TRBV15 with TRBJ2-7, with a tentative D call TRBD2 (6 bases). CDR3 length: 14 amino acids. From germline, CDR1 is LNHNV and CDR2 YYDKDF (reference sequence). Between the trimmed V and J ends, which lost 4 bases and 2 bases, there was a span of 12 bases. CDR3 amino acids: CATSTGLKTYEQYF. The CDR3 DNA reads as TGTGCCACCAGCACGGGACTTAAAACCTACGAGCAGTACTTC.